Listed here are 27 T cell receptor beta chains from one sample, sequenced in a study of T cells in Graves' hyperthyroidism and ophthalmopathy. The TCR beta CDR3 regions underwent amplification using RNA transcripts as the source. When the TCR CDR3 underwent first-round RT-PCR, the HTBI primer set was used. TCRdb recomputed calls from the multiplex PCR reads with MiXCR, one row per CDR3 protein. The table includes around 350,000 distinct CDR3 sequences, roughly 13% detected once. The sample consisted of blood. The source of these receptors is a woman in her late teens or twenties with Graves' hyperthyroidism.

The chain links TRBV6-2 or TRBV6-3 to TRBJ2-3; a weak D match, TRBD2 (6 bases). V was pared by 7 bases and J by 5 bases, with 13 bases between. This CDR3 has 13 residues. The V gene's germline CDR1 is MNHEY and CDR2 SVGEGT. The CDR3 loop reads CASNGRGIDTQYF. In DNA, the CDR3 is TGTGCCAGCAACGGACGGGGGATAGATACGCAGTATTTT.

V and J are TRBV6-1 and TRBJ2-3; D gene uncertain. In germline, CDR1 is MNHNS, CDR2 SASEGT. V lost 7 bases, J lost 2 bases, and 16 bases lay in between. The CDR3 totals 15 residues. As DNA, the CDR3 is TGTGCCAGCACCCCGACCTTATCCCTCACAGATACGCAGTATTTT. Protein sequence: CASTPTLSLTDTQYF.

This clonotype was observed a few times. The CDR3 is CATSRGGDSEATNEKLFF. CDR3 nucleotides: TGTGCCACCAGCAGAGGCGGGGACAGCGAAGCAACTAATGAAAAACTGTTTTTT. The chain couples TRBV15 to TRBJ1-4; the match to TRBD1 covers 7 bases. The CDR3 covers 18 residues. V gave up 1 base and J gave up 0 bases; unmatched junction bases: 8. Germline V lookup: CDR1 LNHNV, CDR2 YYDKDF (reference sequence).

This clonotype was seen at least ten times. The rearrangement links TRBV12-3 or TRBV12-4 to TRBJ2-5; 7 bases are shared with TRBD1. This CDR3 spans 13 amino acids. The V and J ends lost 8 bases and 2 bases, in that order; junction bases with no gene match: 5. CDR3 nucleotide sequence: TGTGCCAGCCTCTTCAGGGGGCAAGAGACCCAGTACTTC. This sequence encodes CASLFRGQETQYF.

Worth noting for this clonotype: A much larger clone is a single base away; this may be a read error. The CDR3 region has the DNA TGTGCCAGCAGCTTGGGGGCGTGGACAGGCAGTGGCTACACCTTC. Residues: CASSLGAWTGSGYTF. The gene calls are TRBV5-5 and TRBJ1-2; TRBD1 aligns across 7 bases. With V trimmed by 0 bases and J by 7 bases, 9 bases remained unmatched. This CDR3 is 15 amino acids long. The germline gives CDR1 SGHKS, CDR2 YYEKEE (reference sequence).

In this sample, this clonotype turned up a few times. This CDR3 reads CASSPGQAMTYEQYF. The CDR3 nucleotides are TGTGCCAGCAGCCCGGGACAGGCCATGACCTACGAGCAGTACTTC. The chain joins TRBV7-8 to TRBJ2-7, with TRBD1 matching over 8 bases. The germline V gene encodes CDR1 SGHVS and CDR2 FQNEAQ. V lost 5 bases to trimming and J lost 2 bases; unmatched junction nucleotides: 8. This CDR3 spans 15 amino acids.

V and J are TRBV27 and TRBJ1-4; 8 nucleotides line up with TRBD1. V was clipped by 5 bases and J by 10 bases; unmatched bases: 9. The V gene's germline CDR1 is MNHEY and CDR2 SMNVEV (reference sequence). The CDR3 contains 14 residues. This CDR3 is CASSPPQGAGKLFF. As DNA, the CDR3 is TGTGCCAGCAGTCCCCCGCAGGGGGCGGGAAAACTGTTTTTT.

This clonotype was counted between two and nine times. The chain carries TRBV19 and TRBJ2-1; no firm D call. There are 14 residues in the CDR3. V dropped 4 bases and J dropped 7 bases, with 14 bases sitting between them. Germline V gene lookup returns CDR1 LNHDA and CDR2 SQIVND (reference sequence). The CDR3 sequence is CASSRSVSDNEQFF. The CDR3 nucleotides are TGTGCCAGTAGTAGGTCCGTTTCCGATAATGAGCAGTTCTTC.

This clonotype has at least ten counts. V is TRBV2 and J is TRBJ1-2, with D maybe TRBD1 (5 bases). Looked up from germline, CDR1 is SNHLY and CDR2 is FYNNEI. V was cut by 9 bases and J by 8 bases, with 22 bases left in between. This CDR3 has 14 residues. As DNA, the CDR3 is TGTGCCAGTCCCCCGGCGGGACGAGTTCGGGGCTACACCTTC. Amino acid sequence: CASPPAGRVRGYTF. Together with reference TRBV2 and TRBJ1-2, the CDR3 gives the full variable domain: EPEVTQTPSHQVTQMGQEVILRCVPISNHLYFYWYRQILGQKVEFLVSFYNNEISEKSEIFDDQFSVERPDGSNFTLKIRSTKLEDSAMYFCASPPAGRVRGYTFGSGTRLTVV.

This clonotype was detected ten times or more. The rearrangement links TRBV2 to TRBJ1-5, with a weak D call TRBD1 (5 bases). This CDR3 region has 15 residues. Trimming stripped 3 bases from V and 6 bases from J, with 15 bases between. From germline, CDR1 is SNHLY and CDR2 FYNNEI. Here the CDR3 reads CASSDEGIRVQPQHF. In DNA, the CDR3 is TGTGCCAGCAGTGATGAAGGGATCAGGGTTCAGCCCCAGCATTTT.

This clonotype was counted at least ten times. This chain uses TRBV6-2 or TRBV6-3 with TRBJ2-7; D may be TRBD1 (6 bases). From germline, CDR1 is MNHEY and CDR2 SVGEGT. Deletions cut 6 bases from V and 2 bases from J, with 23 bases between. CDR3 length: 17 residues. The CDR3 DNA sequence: TGTGCCAGCAGAAACGGACAGCAGATCGCGAATCCCTACGAGCAGTACTTC. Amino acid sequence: CASRNGQQIANPYEQYF.

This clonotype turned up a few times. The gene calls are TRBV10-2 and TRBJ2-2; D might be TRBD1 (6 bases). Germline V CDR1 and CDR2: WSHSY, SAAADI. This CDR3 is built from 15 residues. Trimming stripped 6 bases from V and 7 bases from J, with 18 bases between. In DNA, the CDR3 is TGCGCCAGCAGGGACGCAGGGGAAGCGGTCGGGGAGCTGTTTTTT. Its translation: CASRDAGEAVGELFF.

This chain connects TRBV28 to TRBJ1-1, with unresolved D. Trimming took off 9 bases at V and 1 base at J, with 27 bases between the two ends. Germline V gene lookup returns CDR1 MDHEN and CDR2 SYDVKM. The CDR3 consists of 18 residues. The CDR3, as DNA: TGTGCCAGTAAACGCAGACCCCTGACCCCCGCGGGGAACACTGAAGCTTTCTTT. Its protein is CASKRRPLTPAGNTEAFF.

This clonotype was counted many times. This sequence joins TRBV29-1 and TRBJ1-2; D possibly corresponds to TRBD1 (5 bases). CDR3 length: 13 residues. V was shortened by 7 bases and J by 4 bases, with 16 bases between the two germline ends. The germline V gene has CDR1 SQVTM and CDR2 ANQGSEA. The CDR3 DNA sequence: TGCAGCGCCGGACCGATAAGGGGCTATGGCTACACCTTC. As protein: CSAGPIRGYGYTF.

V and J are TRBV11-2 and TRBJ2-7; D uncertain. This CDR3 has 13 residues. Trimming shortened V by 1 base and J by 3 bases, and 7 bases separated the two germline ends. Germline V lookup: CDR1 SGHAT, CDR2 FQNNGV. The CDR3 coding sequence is TGTGCCAGCAGCTTAGTTAACAGCTACGAGCAGTACTTC. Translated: CASSLVNSYEQYF.

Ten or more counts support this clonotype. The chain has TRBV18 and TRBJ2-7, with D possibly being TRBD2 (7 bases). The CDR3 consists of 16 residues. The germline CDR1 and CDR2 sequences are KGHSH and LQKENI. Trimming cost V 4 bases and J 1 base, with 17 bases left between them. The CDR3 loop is CASSLTLGGPSYEQYF. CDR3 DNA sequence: TGTGCCAGCTCACTAACCCTCGGGGGGCCTTCCTACGAGCAGTACTTC.

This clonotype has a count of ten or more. The CDR3 loop is CASSQDRTDGYTF. In nucleotides, the CDR3 is TGTGCCAGCAGCCAAGATCGGACCGATGGCTACACCTTC. The chain has TRBV4-2 and TRBJ1-2, with D uncertain. Trimming pared 0 bases from V and 6 bases from J, leaving 8 bases between. The CDR3 is 13 amino acids. Germline CDR1 LGHNA, CDR2 YNFKEQ.

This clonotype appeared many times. The CDR3 spells CASSFTGGPTDTQYF. CDR3 DNA sequence: TGTGCCAGCAGCTTCACGGGAGGGCCCACAGATACGCAGTATTTT. This chain joins TRBV7-2 and TRBJ2-3, with 8 bases fitting TRBD2. Germline V gene lookup returns CDR1 SGHTA and CDR2 FQGNSA. This CDR3 contains 15 residues. J was trimmed by 2 bases and V by 3 bases; bases with no gene match: 4. Complete variable domain (other parts from reference TRBV7-2 and TRBJ2-3): GAGVSQSPSNKVTEKGKDVELRCDPISGHTALYWYRQSLGQGLEFLIYFQGNSAPDKSGLPSDRFSAERTGGSVSTLTIQRTQQEDSAVYLCASSFTGGPTDTQYFGPGTRLTVL.

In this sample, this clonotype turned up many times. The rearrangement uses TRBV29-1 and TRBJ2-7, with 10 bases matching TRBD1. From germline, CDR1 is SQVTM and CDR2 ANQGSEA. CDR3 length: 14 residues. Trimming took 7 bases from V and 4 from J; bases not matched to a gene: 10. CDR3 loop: CSAQAGQGNYEQYF. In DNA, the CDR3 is TGCAGCGCCCAGGCGGGACAGGGGAATTACGAGCAGTACTTC.

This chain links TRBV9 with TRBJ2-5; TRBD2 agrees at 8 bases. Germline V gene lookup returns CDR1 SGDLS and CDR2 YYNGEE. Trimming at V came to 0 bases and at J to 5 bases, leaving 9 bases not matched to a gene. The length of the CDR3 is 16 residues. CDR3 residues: CASSVDMGTSWETQYF. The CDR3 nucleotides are TGTGCCAGCAGCGTAGATATGGGGACTAGTTGGGAGACCCAGTACTTC.

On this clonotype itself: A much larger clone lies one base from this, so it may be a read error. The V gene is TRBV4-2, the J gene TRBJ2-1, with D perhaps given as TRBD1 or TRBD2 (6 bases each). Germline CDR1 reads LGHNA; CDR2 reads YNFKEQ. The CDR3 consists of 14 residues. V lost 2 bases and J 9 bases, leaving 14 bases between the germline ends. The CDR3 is CASSQWWGAGEQFF. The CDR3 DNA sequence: TGTGCCAGCAGCCAATGGTGGGGGGCAGGTGAGCAGTTCTTC.

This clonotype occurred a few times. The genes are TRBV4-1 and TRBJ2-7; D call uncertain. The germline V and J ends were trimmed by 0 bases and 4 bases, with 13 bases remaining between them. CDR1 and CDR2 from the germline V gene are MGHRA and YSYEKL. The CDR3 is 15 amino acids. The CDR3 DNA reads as TGCGCCAGCAGCCAAGAGCCTTTTAGTGGTTACGAGCAGTACTTC. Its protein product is CASSQEPFSGYEQYF.

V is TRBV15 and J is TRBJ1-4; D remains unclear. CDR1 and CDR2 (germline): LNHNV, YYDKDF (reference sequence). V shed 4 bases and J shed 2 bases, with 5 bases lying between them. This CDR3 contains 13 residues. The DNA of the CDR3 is TGTGCCACCAGCACACGGACTAATGAAAAACTGTTTTTT. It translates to CATSTRTNEKLFF.

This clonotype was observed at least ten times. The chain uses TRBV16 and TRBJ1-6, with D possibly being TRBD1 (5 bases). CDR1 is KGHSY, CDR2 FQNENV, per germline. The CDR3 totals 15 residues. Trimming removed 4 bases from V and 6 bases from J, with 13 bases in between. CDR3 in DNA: TGTGCCAGCAGCCGACGGGGAGGGGCTAATTCACCCCTCCACTTT. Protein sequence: CASSRRGGANSPLHF.

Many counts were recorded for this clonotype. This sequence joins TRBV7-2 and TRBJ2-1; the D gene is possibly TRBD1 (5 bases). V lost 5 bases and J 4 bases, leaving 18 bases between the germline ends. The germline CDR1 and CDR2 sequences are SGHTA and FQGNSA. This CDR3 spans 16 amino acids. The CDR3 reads CASSPAPDREYNEQFF. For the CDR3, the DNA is TGTGCCAGCAGCCCCGCCCCCGACAGAGAATACAATGAGCAGTTCTTC. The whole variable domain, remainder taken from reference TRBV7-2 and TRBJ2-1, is GAGVSQSPSNKVTEKGKDVELRCDPISGHTALYWYRQSLGQGLEFLIYFQGNSAPDKSGLPSDRFSAERTGGSVSTLTIQRTQQEDSAVYLCASSPAPDREYNEQFFGPGTRLTVL.

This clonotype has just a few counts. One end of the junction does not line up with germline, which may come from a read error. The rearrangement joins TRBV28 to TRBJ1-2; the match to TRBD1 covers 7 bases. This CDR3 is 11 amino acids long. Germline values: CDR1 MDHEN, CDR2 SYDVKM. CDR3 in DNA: TGTGCCAGCAGTTCGACAGGGAGATTCTCCTTC. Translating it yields CASSSTGRFSF.

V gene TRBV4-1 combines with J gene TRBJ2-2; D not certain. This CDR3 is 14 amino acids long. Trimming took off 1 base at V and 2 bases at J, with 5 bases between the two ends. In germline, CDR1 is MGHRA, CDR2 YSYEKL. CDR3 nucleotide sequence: TGCGCCAGCAGCCAAGTTAGCAACACCGGGGAGCTGTTTTTT. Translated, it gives CASSQVSNTGELFF.